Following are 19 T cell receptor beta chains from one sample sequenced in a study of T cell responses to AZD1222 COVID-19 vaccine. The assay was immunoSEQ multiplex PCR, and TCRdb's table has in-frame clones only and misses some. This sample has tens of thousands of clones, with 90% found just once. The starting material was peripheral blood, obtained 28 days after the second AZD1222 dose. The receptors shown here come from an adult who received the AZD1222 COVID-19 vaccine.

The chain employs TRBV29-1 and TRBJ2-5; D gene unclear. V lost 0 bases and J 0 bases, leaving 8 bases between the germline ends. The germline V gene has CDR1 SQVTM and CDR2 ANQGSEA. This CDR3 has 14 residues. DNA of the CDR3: TGCAGCGTTGAAGATCGGCAGTACCAAGAGACCCAGTACTTC. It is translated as CSVEDRQYQETQYF.

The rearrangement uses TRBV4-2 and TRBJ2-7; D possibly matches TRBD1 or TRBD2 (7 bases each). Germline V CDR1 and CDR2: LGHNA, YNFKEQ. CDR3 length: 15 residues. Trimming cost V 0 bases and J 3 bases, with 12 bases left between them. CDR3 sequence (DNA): TGTGCCAGCAGCCAAGATGCAGGGGGGGGCTACGAGCAGTACTTC. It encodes CASSQDAGGGYEQYF.

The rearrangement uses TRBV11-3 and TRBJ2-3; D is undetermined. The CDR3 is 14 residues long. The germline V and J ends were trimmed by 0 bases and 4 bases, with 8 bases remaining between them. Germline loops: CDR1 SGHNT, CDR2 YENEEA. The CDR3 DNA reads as TGTGCCAGCAGCTTAGAGGTCAGCGCAGATACGCAGTATTTT. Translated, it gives CASSLEVSADTQYF.

CDR3 DNA sequence: TGTGCCAGCAGTTTAGTGGACACACCGGGGGCTTTCTTT. This codes for CASSLVDTPGAFF. The rearrangement links TRBV12-3 or TRBV12-4 to TRBJ1-1; D is perhaps TRBD1 (5 bases). Between the trimmed V and J ends, which lost 1 base and 11 bases, there was a span of 14 bases. This CDR3 is 13 amino acids long.

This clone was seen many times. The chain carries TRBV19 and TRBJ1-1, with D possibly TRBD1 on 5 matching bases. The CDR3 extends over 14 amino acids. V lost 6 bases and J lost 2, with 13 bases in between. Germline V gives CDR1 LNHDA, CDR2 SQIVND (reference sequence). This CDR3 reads CASSLDNRNTEAFF. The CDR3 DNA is TGTGCCAGTAGCCTGGACAACCGAAACACTGAAGCTTTCTTT.

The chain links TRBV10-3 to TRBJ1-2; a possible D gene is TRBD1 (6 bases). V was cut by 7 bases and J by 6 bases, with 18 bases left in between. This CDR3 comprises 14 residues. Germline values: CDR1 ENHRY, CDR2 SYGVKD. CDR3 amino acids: CAITDRPTLNGYTF. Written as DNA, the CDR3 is TGTGCCATCACAGACAGGCCAACCTTAAATGGCTACACCTTC.

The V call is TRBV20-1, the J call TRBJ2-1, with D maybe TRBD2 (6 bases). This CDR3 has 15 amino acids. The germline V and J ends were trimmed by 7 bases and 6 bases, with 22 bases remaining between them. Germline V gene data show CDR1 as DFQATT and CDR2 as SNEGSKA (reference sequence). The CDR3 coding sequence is TGCAGTGTTAGTGCCGGGACTCACCCGGTCAATGAGCAGTTCTTC. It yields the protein CSVSAGTHPVNEQFF.

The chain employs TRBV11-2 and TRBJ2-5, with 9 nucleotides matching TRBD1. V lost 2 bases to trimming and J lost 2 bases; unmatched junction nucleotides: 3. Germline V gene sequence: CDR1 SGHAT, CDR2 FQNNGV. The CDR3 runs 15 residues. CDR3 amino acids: CASSLWTGEQETQYF. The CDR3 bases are TGTGCCAGCAGCTTATGGACAGGGGAACAAGAGACCCAGTACTTC.

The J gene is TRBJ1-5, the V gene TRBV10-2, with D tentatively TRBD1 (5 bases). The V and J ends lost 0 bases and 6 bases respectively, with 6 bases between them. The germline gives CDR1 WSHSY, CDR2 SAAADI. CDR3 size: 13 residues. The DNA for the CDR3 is TGCGCCAGCAGTGAGTCGGGGCGTCAGCCCCAGCATTTT. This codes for CASSESGRQPQHF.

The CDR3 bases are TGTGCCAGCAGGGGATCCTACGAGCAGTACTTC. This translates into CASRGSYEQYF. The chain couples TRBV6-1 to TRBJ2-7, with D uncertain. Germline CDR1 and CDR2: MNHNS and SASEGT. This CDR3 region has 11 residues. V was clipped by 6 bases and J by 1 base, with 4 bases between them.

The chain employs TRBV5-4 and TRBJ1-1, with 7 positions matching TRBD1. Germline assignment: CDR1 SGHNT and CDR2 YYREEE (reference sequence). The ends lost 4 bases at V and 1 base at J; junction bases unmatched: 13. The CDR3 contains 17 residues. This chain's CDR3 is CASSPGRGRLENTEAFF. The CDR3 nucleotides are TGTGCCAGCAGCCCTGGAAGGGGGCGGTTAGAGAACACTGAAGCTTTCTTT.

The CDR3 protein is CASSREYEQFF. CDR3 sequence (DNA): TGTGCCAGCAGCCGGGAATATGAGCAGTTCTTC. The V and J genes are TRBV3-1 (or the pseudogene TRBV3-2) and TRBJ2-1; D unclear. The CDR3 consists of 11 residues. The V end lost 4 bases, the J end lost 8 bases, and 6 bases lay between the germline ends. The germline V gene has CDR1 LGHDT and CDR2 YNNKEL (reference sequence).

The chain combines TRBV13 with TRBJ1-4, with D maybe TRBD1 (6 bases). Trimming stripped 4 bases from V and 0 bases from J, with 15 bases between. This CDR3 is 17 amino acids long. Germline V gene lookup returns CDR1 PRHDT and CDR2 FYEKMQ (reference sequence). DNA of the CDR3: TGTGCCAGCAGCTCTCGATTACAGGGCCCAACTAATGAAAAACTGTTTTTT. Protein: CASSSRLQGPTNEKLFF. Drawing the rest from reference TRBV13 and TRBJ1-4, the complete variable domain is AAGVIQSPRHLIKEKRETATLKCYPIPRHDTVYWYQQGPGQDPQFLISFYEKMQSDKGSIPDRFSAQQFSDYHSELNMSSLELGDSALYFCASSSRLQGPTNEKLFFGSGTQLSVL.

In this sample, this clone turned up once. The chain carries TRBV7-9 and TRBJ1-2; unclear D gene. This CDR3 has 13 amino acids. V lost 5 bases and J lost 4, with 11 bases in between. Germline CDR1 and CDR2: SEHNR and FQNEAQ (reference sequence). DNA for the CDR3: TGTGCCAGCAGCCTCACGGGTGGCTATGGCTACACCTTC. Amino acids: CASSLTGGYGYTF.

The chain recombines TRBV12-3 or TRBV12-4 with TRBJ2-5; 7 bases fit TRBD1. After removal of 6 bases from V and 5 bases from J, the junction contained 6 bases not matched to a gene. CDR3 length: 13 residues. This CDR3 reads CASRVTGMETQYF. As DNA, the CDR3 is TGTGCCAGCAGAGTGACAGGGATGGAGACCCAGTACTTC.

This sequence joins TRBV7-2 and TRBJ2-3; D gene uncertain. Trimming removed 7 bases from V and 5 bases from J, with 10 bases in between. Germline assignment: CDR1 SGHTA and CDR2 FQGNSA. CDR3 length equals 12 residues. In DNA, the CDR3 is TGTGCCAGCACCTCCTTTGGAGATACGCAGTATTTT. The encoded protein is CASTSFGDTQYF.

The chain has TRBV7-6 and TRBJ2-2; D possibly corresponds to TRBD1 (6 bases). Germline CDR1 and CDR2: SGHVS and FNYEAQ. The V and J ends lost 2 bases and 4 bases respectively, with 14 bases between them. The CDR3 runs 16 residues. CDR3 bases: TGTGCCAGCAGCTTATGGACAGAGACTATCACCGGGGAGCTGTTTTTT. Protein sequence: CASSLWTETITGELFF.

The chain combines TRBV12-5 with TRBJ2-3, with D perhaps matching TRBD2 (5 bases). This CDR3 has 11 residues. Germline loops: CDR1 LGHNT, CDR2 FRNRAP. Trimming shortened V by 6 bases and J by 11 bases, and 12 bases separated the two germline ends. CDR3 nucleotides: TGTGCTAGTGGCCCGGGAATAGGGCAGTATTTT. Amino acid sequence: CASGPGIGQYF. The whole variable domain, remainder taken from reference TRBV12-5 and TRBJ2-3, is DARVTQTPRHKVTEMGQEVTMRCQPILGHNTVFWYRQTMMQGLELLAYFRNRAPLDDSGMPKDRFSAEMPDATLATLKIQPSEPRDSAVYFCASGPGIGQYFGPGTRLTVL.

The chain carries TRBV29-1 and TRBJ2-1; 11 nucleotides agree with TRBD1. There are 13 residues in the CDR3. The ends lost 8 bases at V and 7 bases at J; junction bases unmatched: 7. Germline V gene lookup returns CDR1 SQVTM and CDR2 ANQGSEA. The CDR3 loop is CSLWTGGMNEQFF. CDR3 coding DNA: TGCAGCCTATGGACAGGGGGCATGAATGAGCAGTTCTTC.